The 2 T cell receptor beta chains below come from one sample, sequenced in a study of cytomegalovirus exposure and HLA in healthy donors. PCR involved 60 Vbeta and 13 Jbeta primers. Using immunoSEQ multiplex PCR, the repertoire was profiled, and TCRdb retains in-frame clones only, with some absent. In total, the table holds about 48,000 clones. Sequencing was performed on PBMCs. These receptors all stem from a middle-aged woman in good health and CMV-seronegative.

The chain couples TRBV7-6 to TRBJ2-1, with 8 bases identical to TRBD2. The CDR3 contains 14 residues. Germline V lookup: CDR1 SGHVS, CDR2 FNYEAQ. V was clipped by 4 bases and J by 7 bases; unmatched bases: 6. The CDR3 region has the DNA TGTGCCAGCAGCTCTCCGGGACTAGTAAATGAGCAGTTCTTC. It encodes CASSSPGLVNEQFF.

This CDR3 reads CASSVYRAGANVLTF. The DNA for the CDR3 is TGTGCCAGCAGCGTTTACAGGGCTGGGGCCAACGTCCTGACTTTC. This rearrangement joins TRBV9 to TRBJ2-6, with D possibly being TRBD1 (6 bases). The V end was cut by 2 bases, the J end by 2 bases, with 8 bases between. CDR1 is SGDLS and CDR2 is YYNGEE in the germline V gene. The CDR3 sequence is 15 residues long.